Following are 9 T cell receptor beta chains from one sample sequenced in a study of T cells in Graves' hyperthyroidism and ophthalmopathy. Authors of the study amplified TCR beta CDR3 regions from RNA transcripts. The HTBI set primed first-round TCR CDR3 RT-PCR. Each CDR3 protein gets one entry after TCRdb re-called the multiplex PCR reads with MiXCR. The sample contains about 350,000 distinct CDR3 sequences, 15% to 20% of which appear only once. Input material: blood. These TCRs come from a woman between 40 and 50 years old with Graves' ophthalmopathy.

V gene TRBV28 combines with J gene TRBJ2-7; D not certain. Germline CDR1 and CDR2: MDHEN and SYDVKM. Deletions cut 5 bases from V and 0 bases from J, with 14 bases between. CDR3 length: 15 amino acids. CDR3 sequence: CASSLDSGHSYEQYF. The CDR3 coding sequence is TGTGCCAGCAGTCTTGATAGTGGGCACTCCTACGAGCAGTACTTC.

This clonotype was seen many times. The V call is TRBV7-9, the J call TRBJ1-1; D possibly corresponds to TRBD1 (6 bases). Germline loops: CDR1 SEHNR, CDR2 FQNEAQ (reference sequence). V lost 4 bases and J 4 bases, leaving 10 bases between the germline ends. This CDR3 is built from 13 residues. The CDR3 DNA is TGTGCCAGCAGCTCCCCACAGGGCACTGAAGCTTTCTTT. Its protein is CASSSPQGTEAFF. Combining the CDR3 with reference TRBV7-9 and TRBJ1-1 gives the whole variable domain DTGVSQNPRHKITKRGQNVTFRCDPISEHNRLYWYRQTLGQGPEFLTYFQNEAQLEKSRLLSDRFSAERPKGSFSTLEIQRTEQGDSAMYLCASSSPQGTEAFFGQGTRLTVV.

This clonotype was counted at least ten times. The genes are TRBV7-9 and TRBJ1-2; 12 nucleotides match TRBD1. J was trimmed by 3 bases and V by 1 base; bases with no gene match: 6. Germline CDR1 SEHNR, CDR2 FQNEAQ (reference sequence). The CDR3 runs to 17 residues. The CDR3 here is CASSLGGQGAQDYGYTF. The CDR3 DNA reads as TGTGCCAGCAGCTTAGGGGGACAGGGGGCGCAGGACTATGGCTACACCTTC.

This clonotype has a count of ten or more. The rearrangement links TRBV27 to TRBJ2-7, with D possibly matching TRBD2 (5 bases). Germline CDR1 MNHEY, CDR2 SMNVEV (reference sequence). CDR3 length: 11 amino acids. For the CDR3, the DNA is TGTGCGAGCGGAGCTTCCTACGAGCAGTACTTC. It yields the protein CASGASYEQYF.

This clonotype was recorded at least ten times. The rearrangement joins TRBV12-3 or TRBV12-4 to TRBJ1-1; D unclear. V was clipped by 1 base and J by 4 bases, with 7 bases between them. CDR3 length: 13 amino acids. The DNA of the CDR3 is TGTGCCAGCAGTTTAGGGGGAGCCACTGAAGCTTTCTTT. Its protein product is CASSLGGATEAFF.

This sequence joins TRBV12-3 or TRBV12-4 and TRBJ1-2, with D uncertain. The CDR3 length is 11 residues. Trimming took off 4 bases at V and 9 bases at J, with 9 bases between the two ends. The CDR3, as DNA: TGTGCCAGCAGTTCTGCTCGTCGCTACACCTTC. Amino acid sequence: CASSSARRYTF.

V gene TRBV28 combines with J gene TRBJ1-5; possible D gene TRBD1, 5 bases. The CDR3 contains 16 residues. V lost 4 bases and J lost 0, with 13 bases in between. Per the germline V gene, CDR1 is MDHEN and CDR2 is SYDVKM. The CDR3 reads CASSYPTDYSNQPQHF. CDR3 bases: TGTGCCAGCAGTTACCCGACAGATTATAGCAATCAGCCCCAGCATTTT.

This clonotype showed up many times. CDR3 in amino acids: CSTTGTDSYEQYF. As DNA, the CDR3 is TGCAGCACCACCGGGACAGACTCCTACGAGCAGTACTTC. The chain links TRBV29-1 to TRBJ2-7; 7 bases fit TRBD1. CDR1 and CDR2 (germline): SQVTM, ANQGSEA. This CDR3 spans 13 amino acids. The ends lost 8 bases at V and 0 bases at J; junction bases unmatched: 7.

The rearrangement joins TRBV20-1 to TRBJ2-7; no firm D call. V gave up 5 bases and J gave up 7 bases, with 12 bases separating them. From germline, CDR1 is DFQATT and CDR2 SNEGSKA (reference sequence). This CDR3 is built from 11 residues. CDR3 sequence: CSADGPLEQYF. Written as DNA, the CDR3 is TGCAGTGCTGATGGGCCTCTAGAGCAGTACTTC.